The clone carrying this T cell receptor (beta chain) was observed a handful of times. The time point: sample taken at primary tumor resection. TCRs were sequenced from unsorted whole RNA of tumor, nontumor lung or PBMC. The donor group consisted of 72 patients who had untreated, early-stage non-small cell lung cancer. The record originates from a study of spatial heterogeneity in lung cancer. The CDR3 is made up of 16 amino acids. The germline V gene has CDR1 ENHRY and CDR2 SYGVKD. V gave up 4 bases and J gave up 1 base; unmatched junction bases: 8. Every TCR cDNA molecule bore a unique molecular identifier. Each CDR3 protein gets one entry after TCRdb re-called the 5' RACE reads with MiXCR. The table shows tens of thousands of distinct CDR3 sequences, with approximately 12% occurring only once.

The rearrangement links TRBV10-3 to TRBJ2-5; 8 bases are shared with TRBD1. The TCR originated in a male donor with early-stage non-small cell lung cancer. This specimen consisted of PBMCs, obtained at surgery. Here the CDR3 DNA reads TGTGCCATCAGTGGTGGGACAGGAGTTAGCCAAGAGACCCAGTACTTC. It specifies CAISGGTGVSQETQYF.